What follows is one T cell receptor (beta chain) and its context. Its antigen is as yet unknown. Method: immunoSEQ multiplex PCR; TCRdb's copy keeps in-frame clones and lacks some. The profile covers 12,000 to 15,000 clones, with about nine tenths appearing a single time and under 55% taken by the ten largest. The data stem from a study of T cell clones after liver transplantation. Study overall: Graft-donor-reactive sequences were compared with third-party-reactive TCRbeta sequences from pre-transplant mixed lymphocyte reactions. At least one year of complete immunosuppression withdrawal without enzymes over twice normal defined tolerance.

Overall study findings and caveats: Migration into the graft, not deletion, may explain lost graft donor-reactive T cells. In two subjects, few donor cells limited the measurable donor-reactive repertoire.

Sequencing was performed on CD8+ T cells from blood, taken before liver transplant. The TCR originated in a human donor who received a liver transplant.

CDR3 sequence: CASSRYLGVAEAFF. As DNA, the CDR3 is TGTGCCAGCAGCCGGTATTTGGGAGTCGCTGAAGCTTTCTTT. The chain uses TRBV2 and TRBJ1-1, with unresolved D. The CDR3 sequence is 14 residues long. Germline V CDR1 and CDR2: SNHLY, FYNNEI. Deletions cut 6 bases from V and 6 bases from J, with 17 bases between.